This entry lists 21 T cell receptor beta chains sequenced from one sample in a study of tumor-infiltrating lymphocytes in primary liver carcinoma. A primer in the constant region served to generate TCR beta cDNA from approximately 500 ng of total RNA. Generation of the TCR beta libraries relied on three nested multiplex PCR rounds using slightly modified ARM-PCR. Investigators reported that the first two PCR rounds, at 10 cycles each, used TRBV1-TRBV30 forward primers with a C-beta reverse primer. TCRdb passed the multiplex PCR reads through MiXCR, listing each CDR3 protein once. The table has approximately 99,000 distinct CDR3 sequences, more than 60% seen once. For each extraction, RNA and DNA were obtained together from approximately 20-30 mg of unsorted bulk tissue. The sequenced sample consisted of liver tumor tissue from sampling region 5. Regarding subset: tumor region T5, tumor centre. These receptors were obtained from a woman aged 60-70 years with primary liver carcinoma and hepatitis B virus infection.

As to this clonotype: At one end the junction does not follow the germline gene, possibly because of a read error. The CDR3 bases are TGTGCCAGCTGCTTGGGGCTACACCGTGGAGATGAGCAGTTCTTC. Translating gives CASCLGLHRGDEQFF. The chain combines TRBV5-6 with TRBJ2-1; D might be TRBD1 (5 bases). The CDR3 length is 15 residues. CDR1 and CDR2 from the germline V gene are SGHDT and YYEEEE.

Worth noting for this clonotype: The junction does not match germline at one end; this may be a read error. For the CDR3, the DNA is TGTGTCAGCAGCTTCCTTCGGGCGGGAGCCACAGATACGCAGTATTTT. Translated: CVSSFLRAGATDTQYF. The gene calls are TRBV7-9 and TRBJ2-3; TRBD2 matches at 7 bases. Germline V gives CDR1 SEHNR, CDR2 FQNEAQ (reference sequence). The CDR3 is made up of 16 amino acids.

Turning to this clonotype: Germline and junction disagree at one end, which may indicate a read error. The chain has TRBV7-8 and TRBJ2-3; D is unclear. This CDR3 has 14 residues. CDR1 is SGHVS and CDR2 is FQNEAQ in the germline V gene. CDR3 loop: CVSSLVWGTDTQYF. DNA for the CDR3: TGTGTCAGCAGCTTAGTCTGGGGCACAGATACGCAGTATTTT.

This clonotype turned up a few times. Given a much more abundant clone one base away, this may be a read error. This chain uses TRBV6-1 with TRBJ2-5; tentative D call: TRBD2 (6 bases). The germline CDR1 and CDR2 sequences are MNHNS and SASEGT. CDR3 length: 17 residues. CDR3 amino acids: CASNEGTGVRRQETQYF. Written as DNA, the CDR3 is TGTGCCAGCAATGAAGGGACGGGAGTGCGTAGACAAGAGACCCAGTACTTC.

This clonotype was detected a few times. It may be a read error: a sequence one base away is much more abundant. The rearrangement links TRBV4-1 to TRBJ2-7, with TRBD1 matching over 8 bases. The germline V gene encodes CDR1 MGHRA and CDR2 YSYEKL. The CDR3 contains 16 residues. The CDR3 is CTSSQGAGQGGYEQYF. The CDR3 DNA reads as TGCACCAGCAGCCAAGGGGCCGGACAGGGAGGCTACGAGCAGTACTTC.

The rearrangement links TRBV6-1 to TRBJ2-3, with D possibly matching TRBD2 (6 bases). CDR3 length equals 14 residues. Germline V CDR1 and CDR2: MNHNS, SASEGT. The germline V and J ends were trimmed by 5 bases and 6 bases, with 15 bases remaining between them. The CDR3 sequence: CASSCERATDTQYF. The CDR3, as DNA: TGTGCCAGCAGTTGTGAGCGGGCGACTGATACGCAGTATTTT.

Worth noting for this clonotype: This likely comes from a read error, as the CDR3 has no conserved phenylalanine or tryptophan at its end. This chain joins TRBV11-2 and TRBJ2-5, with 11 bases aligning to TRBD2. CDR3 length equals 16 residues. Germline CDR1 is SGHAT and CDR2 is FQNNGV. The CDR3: CASSYSRGSGRENQYV. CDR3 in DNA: TGTGCCAGCAGCTACTCCCGTGGTAGCGGGAGGGAGAACCAGTACGTC.

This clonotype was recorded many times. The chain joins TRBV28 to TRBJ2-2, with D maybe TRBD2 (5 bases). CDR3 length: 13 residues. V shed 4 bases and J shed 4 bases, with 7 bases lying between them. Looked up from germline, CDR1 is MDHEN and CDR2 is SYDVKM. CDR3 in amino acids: CASSWTATGELFF. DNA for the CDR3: TGTGCCAGCAGTTGGACTGCCACCGGGGAGCTGTTTTTT.

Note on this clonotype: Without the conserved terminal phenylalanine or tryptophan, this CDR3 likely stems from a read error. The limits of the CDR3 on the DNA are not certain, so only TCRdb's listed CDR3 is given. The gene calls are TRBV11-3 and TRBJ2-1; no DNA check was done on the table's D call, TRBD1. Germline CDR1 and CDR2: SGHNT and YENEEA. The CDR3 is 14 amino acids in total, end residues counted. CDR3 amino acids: CASSLRDRDSQEFL.

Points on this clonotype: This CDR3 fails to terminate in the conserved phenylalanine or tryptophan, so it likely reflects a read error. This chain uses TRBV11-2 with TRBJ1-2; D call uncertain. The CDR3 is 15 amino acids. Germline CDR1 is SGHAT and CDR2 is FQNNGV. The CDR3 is CANSLEGTSYESYTL. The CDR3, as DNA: TGTGCCAACAGCTTAGAGGGCACCTCCTATGAAAGCTACACCTTA.

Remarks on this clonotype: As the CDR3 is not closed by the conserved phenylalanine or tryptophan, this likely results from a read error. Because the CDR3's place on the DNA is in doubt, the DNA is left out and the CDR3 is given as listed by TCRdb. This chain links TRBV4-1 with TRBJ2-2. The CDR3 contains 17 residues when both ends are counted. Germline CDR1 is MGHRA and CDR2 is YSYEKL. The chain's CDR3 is CASSQVGMGFPTGEPFI.

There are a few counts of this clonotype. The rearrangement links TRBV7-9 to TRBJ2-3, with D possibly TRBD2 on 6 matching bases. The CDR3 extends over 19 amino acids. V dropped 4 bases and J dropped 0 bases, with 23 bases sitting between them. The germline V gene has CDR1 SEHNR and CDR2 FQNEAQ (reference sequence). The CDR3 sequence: CASSSTYRGAVNSTDTQYF. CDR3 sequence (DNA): TGTGCCAGCAGCTCCACTTATCGCGGGGCGGTCAATAGCACAGATACGCAGTATTTT.

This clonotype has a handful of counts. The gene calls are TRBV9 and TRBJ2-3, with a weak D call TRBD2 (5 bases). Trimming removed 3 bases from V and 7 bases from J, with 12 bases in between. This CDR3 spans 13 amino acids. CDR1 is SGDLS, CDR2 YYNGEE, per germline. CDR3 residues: CASSAQLENTQYF. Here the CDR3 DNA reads TGTGCCAGCAGCGCCCAACTAGAAAATACGCAGTATTTT.

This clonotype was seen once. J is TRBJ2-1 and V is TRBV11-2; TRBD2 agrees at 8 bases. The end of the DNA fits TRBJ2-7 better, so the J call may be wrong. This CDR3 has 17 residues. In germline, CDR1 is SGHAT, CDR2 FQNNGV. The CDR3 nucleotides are TGTGCCAGCAGCAGGAGACTAGCGAGAGGGCCGGGGGTTGAGCAGTACTTC. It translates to CASSRRLARGPGVEQYF.

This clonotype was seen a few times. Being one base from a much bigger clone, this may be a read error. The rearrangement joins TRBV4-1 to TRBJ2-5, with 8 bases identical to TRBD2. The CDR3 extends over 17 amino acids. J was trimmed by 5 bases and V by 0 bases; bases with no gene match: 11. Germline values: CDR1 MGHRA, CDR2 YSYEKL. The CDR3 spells CASSQEIGRVGFETQYF. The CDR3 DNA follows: TGCGCCAGCAGCCAAGAAATCGGGAGGGTTGGTTTTGAGACCCAGTACTTC.

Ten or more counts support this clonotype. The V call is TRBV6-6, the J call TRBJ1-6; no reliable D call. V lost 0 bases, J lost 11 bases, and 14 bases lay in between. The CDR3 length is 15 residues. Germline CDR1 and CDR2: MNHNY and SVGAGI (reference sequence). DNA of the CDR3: TGTGCCAGCAGTTACTCTTCTCGCATCGGCGCACCCCTCCACTTT. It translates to CASSYSSRIGAPLHF.

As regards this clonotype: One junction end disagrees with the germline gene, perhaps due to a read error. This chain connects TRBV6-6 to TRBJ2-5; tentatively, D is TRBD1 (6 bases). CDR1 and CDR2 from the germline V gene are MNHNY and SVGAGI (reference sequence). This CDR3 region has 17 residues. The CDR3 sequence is CACSYSTYRAPQETQYF. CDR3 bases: TGTGCCTGCAGTTACTCGACTTACAGGGCTCCCCAAGAGACTCAGTACTTC.

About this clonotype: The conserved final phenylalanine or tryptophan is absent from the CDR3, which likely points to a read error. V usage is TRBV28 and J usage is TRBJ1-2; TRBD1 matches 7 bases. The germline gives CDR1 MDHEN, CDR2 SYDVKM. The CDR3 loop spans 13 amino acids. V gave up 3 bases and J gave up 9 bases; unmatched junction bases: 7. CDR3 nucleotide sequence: TGTGCCAGCAGTTTTCGACAGGGTGTTCGCTACACCATC. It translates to CASSFRQGVRYTI.

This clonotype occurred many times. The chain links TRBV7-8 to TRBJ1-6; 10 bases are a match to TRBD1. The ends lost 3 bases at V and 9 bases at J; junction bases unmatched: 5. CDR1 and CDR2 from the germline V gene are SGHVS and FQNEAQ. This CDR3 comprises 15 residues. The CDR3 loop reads CASSFRDRGSSPLHF. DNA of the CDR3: TGTGCCAGCAGCTTCCGGGACAGGGGAAGTTCACCCCTCCACTTT.

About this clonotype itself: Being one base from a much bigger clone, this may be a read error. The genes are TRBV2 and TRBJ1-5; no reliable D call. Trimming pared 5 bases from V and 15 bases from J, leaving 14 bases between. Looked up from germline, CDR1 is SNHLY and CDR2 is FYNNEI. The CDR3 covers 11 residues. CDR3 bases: TGTGCCAGCAGTCAGGAGGGTATTCGGCATTTT. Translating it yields CASSQEGIRHF. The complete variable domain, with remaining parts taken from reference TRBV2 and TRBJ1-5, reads EPEVTQTPSHQVTQMGQEVILRCVPISNHLYFYWYRQILGQKVEFLVSFYNNEISEKSEIFDDQFSVERPDGSNFTLKIRSTKLEDSAMYFCASSQEGIRHFGDGTRLSIL.

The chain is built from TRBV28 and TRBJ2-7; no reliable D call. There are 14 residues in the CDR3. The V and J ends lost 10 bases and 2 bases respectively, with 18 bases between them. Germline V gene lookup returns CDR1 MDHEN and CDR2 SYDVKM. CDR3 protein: CAILEASNAYEQYF. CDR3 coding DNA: TGTGCCATCCTCGAGGCTTCTAATGCCTACGAGCAGTACTTC. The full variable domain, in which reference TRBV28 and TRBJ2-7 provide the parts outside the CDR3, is DVKVTQSSRYLVKRTGEKVFLECVQDMDHENMFWYRQDPGLGLRLIYFSYDVKMKEKGDIPEGYSVSREKKERFSLILESASTNQTSMYLCAILEASNAYEQYFGPGTRLTVT.